The 15 T cell receptor beta chains below come from one sample, sequenced in a study of vaccination and CD4 T cells after COVID-19. The sample's time point: late sampling 161 to 241 days after vaccination in a few convalescent patients. In TCRdb, the PCR reads were re-called with MiXCR into one record per CDR3 protein. Here the sample spans about 29,000 distinct CDR3 sequences, 49% being singletons. The sample was CD4+ T cells from blood, taken about 7 months after SARS-CoV-2 vaccination. Receptors originate from a human donor who had recovered from COVID-19.

This chain joins TRBV27 and TRBJ1-6; 7 nucleotides agree with TRBD1. Per the germline V gene, CDR1 is MNHEY and CDR2 is SMNVEV (reference sequence). The V gene end was trimmed by 3 bases and the J gene end by 5 bases; junction bases not matched to a gene: 4. The CDR3 contains 15 residues. The CDR3 bases are TGTGCCAGCAGTTTCCGGGACAGAGATAATTCACCCCTCCACTTT. Amino acids: CASSFRDRDNSPLHF.

Only a few counts were recorded for this clonotype. The chain carries TRBV24-1 and TRBJ2-3; TRBD1 or TRBD2 may be the D gene (5 bases each). Deletions cut 3 bases from V and 0 bases from J, with 12 bases between. The CDR3 contains 16 residues. The germline V gene encodes CDR1 KGHDR and CDR2 SFDVKD. CDR3 sequence (DNA): TGTGCCACCAGTGATCGCCGGGACCCCAGCACAGATACGCAGTATTTT. Protein: CATSDRRDPSTDTQYF.

The chain is built from TRBV20-1 and TRBJ2-3, with D maybe TRBD1 (6 bases). The germline CDR1 and CDR2 sequences are DFQATT and SNEGSKA (reference sequence). This CDR3 comprises 16 residues. The V gene lost 2 bases and the J gene lost 3 bases, with 18 bases spanning the gap. CDR3 region: CSARSLLPRGTDTQYF. CDR3 bases: TGCAGTGCTAGATCGCTCCTCCCGAGGGGGACAGATACGCAGTATTTT.

This clonotype was recorded once. The V gene is TRBV28, the J gene TRBJ1-6; no reliable D call. The CDR3 length is 13 residues. V lost 5 bases, J lost 7 bases, and 9 bases lay in between. Germline CDR1 is MDHEN and CDR2 is SYDVKM. CDR3 nucleotide sequence: TGTGCCAGCAGTCCTTTCGGGAATTCACCCCTCCACTTT. It is translated as CASSPFGNSPLHF.

The rearrangement links TRBV7-9 to TRBJ2-1; 7 bases match TRBD1. The V gene end was trimmed by 5 bases and the J gene end by 0 bases; junction bases not matched to a gene: 10. There are 17 residues in the CDR3. CDR1 SEHNR and CDR2 FQNEAQ come from the germline V gene (reference sequence). CDR3 amino acids: CASSQTTQGSSYNEQFF. As DNA, the CDR3 is TGTGCCAGCAGCCAAACCACACAGGGGAGCTCCTACAATGAGCAGTTCTTC.

The V gene is TRBV10-1, the J gene TRBJ1-6, with D possibly being TRBD1 (5 bases). V shed 5 bases and J shed 10 bases, with 21 bases lying between them. CDR1 and CDR2 from the germline V gene are WNHNN and SYGVQD (reference sequence). This CDR3 region has 16 residues. The CDR3 region has the DNA TGCGCCAGCAGTCGAACAAGGTTCGGCCGGGGCTCACCCCTCCACTTT. As protein: CASSRTRFGRGSPLHF.

In this sample, this clonotype turned up once. The chain combines TRBV27 with TRBJ1-1; D unclear. The length of the CDR3 is 13 residues. Germline loops: CDR1 MNHEY, CDR2 SMNVEV (reference sequence). Trimming took 7 bases from V and 1 from J, leaving 10 bases between them. The CDR3 nucleotides are TGTGCCAGCAAGTTGGGGAGGAACACTGAAGCTTTCTTT. It codes for CASKLGRNTEAFF.

The chain has TRBV18 and TRBJ2-5; no firm D call. CDR1 and CDR2 (germline): KGHSH, LQKENI. This CDR3 comprises 12 residues. The V end was cut by 0 bases, the J end by 4 bases, with 3 bases between. The CDR3 sequence: CASSPPAETQYF. CDR3 sequence (DNA): TGTGCCAGCTCACCACCGGCAGAGACCCAGTACTTC.

The chain combines TRBV7-9 with TRBJ2-5; D ambiguous. The germline CDR1 and CDR2 sequences are SEHNR and FQNEAQ (reference sequence). The CDR3 contains 13 residues. V was clipped by 1 base and J by 3 bases, with 6 bases between them. In DNA, the CDR3 is TGTGCCAGCAGCTTAGTCGGAAAAGAGACCCAGTACTTC. Protein product: CASSLVGKETQYF.

This clonotype showed up just a few times. The rearrangement links TRBV28 to TRBJ2-3; TRBD2 agrees at 9 bases. CDR1 and CDR2 (germline): MDHEN, SYDVKM. V trimming: 2 bases; J trimming: 4 bases; junction bases outside the gene matches: 7. The CDR3 loop spans 16 amino acids. In nucleotides, the CDR3 is TGTGCCAGCAGTTTAGTAGCGGGAGAGGGTGCAGATACGCAGTATTTT. Translated: CASSLVAGEGADTQYF.

This chain uses TRBV19 with TRBJ2-2; 10 nucleotides align to TRBD2. The CDR3 runs 18 residues. Germline V lookup: CDR1 LNHDA, CDR2 SQIVND (reference sequence). Trimming cost V 4 bases and J 6 bases; bases outside gene matches: 14. The CDR3 reads CASSRTSGARIRSGELFF. CDR3 DNA: TGTGCCAGTAGTAGAACTAGCGGGGCCCGTATCAGGTCCGGGGAGCTGTTTTTT.

This sequence joins TRBV5-5 and TRBJ2-7; D not certain. CDR1 and CDR2 (germline): SGHKS, YYEKEE (reference sequence). This CDR3 is built from 14 residues. With 1 base removed from V and 6 bases from J, the gap between germline ends came to 14 bases. Here the CDR3 DNA reads TGTGCCAGCAGCTTGAGACAAGGTCCGGGCGAGCAGTACTTC. As protein: CASSLRQGPGEQYF.

This rearrangement joins TRBV20-1 to TRBJ2-5; weak D call: TRBD2 (6 bases). V was cut by 3 bases and J by 3 bases, with 17 bases left in between. The V gene's germline CDR1 is DFQATT and CDR2 SNEGSKA (reference sequence). The CDR3 spans 15 residues. The DNA for the CDR3 is TGCAGTGCTAGTCCGGGGCCGGGGGTCAAAGAGACCCAGTACTTC. Its translation is CSASPGPGVKETQYF.

The gene calls are TRBV28 and TRBJ2-6; D is perhaps TRBD2 (5 bases). The germline V gene has CDR1 MDHEN and CDR2 SYDVKM. V was clipped by 6 bases and J by 0 bases, with 15 bases between them. CDR3 length: 17 residues. The CDR3: CASRTPGVGSGANVLTF. The CDR3, as DNA: TGTGCCAGCAGGACACCCGGGGTGGGCTCTGGGGCCAACGTCCTGACTTTC.

The rearrangement uses TRBV4-1 and TRBJ2-7, with TRBD1 matching 7 bases. Unmatched junction bases numbered 12, after V lost 5 bases and J lost 2 bases. Germline lookup yields CDR1 MGHRA and CDR2 YSYEKL. This CDR3 is 16 amino acids long. The CDR3 region has the DNA TGCGCCAGCAGCAAGGAACCTACAGGGGCTCCCTACGAGCAGTACTTC. As protein: CASSKEPTGAPYEQYF.